These 15 T cell receptor beta chains were all obtained from the same sample, sequenced in a study of shared clonotypes between healthy human individuals. The repertoire was sequenced with immunoSEQ multiplex PCR; TCRdb's copy has only in-frame clones and lacks some. The sample consists of about 1 million clones, roughly 80% of them appearing once. Sample: memory CD4+ T cells sorted from blood. Subset denoted: CD45RA-negative fraction. These receptors originate from a man between 18 and 35 years old in good health.

The chain couples TRBV6-1 to TRBJ1-2, with 10 bases fitting TRBD1. The CDR3 loop spans 15 amino acids. The germline CDR1 and CDR2 sequences are MNHNS and SASEGT. V gave up 7 bases and J gave up 4 bases; unmatched junction bases: 9. The CDR3 coding sequence is TGTGCCAGCACCGAACAGGGGACAGGGGTCTATGGCTACACCTTC. It yields the protein CASTEQGTGVYGYTF.

The chain links TRBV4-3 to TRBJ2-3; 7 positions agree with TRBD2. Per the germline V gene, CDR1 is LGHNA and CDR2 is YSLEER. This CDR3 is 16 amino acids long. The J segment lost 0 bases and the V segment lost 3 bases, leaving 6 bases of the junction unmatched. DNA of the CDR3: TGCGCCAGCAGCCAGAGGCCGGGACTAAGCACAGATACGCAGTATTTT. Translated: CASSQRPGLSTDTQYF.

The rearrangement links TRBV5-4 to TRBJ1-6; D might be TRBD1 (6 bases). Trimming pared 2 bases from V and 11 bases from J, leaving 14 bases between. CDR3 length: 14 residues. CDR1 is SGHNT, CDR2 YYREEE, per germline (reference sequence). This CDR3 is CASSLGQYEAPLHF. The CDR3 DNA reads TGTGCCAGCAGCTTAGGACAGTATGAGGCACCCCTCCACTTT. The full variable domain, completed using reference TRBV5-4 and TRBJ1-6, is ETGVTQSPTHLIKTRGQQVTLRCSSQSGHNTVSWYQQALGQGPQFIFQYYREEENGRGNFPPRFSGLQFPNYSSELNVNALELDDSALYLCASSLGQYEAPLHFGNGTRLTVT.

The chain couples TRBV28 to TRBJ2-6, with D possibly being TRBD2 (7 bases). Trimming pared 6 bases from V and 1 base from J, leaving 16 bases between. Germline CDR1 and CDR2: MDHEN and SYDVKM. This CDR3 spans 17 amino acids. The CDR3 region is CASRGAGAVSGANVLTF. CDR3 nucleotides: TGTGCCAGCAGGGGGGCGGGGGCCGTATCTGGGGCCAACGTCCTGACTTTC.

This clone was seen more than once but under ten times. The chain couples TRBV6-1 to TRBJ1-5; D remains ambiguous. CDR3 length equals 13 residues. Germline V gene lookup returns CDR1 MNHNS and CDR2 SASEGT. V was pared by 6 bases and J by 0 bases, with 6 bases between. The CDR3 DNA reads TGTGCCAGCAGGCTGTATAGCAATCAGCCCCAGCATTTT. Protein product: CASRLYSNQPQHF.

This chain links TRBV5-1 with TRBJ2-3; weak D call: TRBD1 (6 bases). The CDR3 totals 15 residues. Trimming left V 4 bases short and J 0 bases short, with 12 bases between. Germline assignment: CDR1 SGHRS and CDR2 YFSETQ. The CDR3, as DNA: TGCGCCAGCAGCGCAACAGGGTTAAGCACAGATACGCAGTATTTT. Encoded protein: CASSATGLSTDTQYF.

This clone appeared a single time. The chain uses TRBV9 and TRBJ2-3; D is ambiguous. The CDR3 spans 13 residues. Germline CDR1 SGDLS, CDR2 YYNGEE. V was trimmed by 3 bases and J by 5 bases, leaving 10 bases between them. The CDR3 nucleotides are TGTGCCAGCAGCGGCAACTCGAGAGATACGCAGTATTTT. It codes for CASSGNSRDTQYF.

The CDR3 region is CASRGFSGPGTDTQYF. The CDR3 DNA sequence: TGCGCCAGCAGAGGATTTAGCGGGCCTGGCACAGATACGCAGTATTTT. V usage is TRBV4-1 and J usage is TRBJ2-3, with 7 bases identical to TRBD2. This CDR3 has 16 residues. CDR1 MGHRA and CDR2 YSYEKL come from the germline V gene. V lost 6 bases, J lost 1 base, and 10 bases stayed unmatched.

Comment on this clone: Other DNA sequences of this sample code for an identical CDR3. The chain employs TRBV20-1 and TRBJ2-1; no reliable D call. CDR1 is DFQATT and CDR2 is SNEGSKA in the germline V gene (reference sequence). The CDR3 sequence is 11 residues long. Trimming took off 3 bases at V and 5 bases at J, with 5 bases between the two ends. CDR3 bases: TGCAGTGCTAGTCCTGACAATGAGCAGTTCTTC. Amino acids: CSASPDNEQFF.

This chain uses TRBV19 with TRBJ2-6; D might be TRBD2 (7 bases). V shed 6 bases and J shed 3 bases, with 15 bases lying between them. Per the germline V gene, CDR1 is LNHDA and CDR2 is SQIVND (reference sequence). The CDR3 is 16 amino acids. The CDR3 loop reads CASRQEGGLGANVLTF. CDR3 nucleotide sequence: TGTGCCAGTAGACAGGAGGGGGGGCTTGGGGCCAACGTCCTGACTTTC.

V and J are TRBV19 and TRBJ1-5; D uncertain. The V gene's germline CDR1 is LNHDA and CDR2 SQIVND (reference sequence). V lost 3 bases to trimming and J lost 2 bases, with 14 bases between them. The CDR3 sequence is 16 residues long. CDR3 sequence (DNA): TGTGCCAGTAGTATCCCGGGAAAGTTGGGCAATCAGCCCCAGCATTTT. It codes for CASSIPGKLGNQPQHF. Using reference TRBV19 and TRBJ1-5 for the parts outside the CDR3, the full variable domain is DGGITQSPKYLFRKEGQNVTLSCEQNLNHDAMYWYRQDPGQGLRLIYYSQIVNDFQKGDIAEGYSVSREKKESFPLTVTSAQKNPTAFYLCASSIPGKLGNQPQHFGDGTRLSIL.

This rearrangement joins TRBV6-5 to TRBJ2-4, with D uncertain. Between the trimmed V and J ends, which lost 2 bases and 5 bases, there was a span of 13 bases. The germline gives CDR1 MNHEY, CDR2 SVGAGI. This CDR3 comprises 15 residues. CDR3 loop: CASSYVTPSQNIQYF. The CDR3 DNA follows: TGTGCCAGCAGTTACGTGACACCAAGCCAAAACATTCAGTACTTC.

The chain employs TRBV6-6 and TRBJ1-1, with a tentative D call TRBD1 (5 bases). The germline V and J ends were trimmed by 6 bases and 1 base, with 9 bases remaining between them. CDR3 length: 13 residues. Germline V gives CDR1 MNHNY, CDR2 SVGAGI (reference sequence). This CDR3 reads CASRWGTNTEAFF. CDR3 nucleotides: TGTGCCAGCAGATGGGGCACGAACACTGAAGCTTTCTTT.

As concerns this clone: The sample contains more than one DNA sequence encoding this CDR3. The chain recombines TRBV30 with TRBJ2-1; D is undetermined. Trimming cost V 2 bases and J 6 bases, with 8 bases left between them. Germline assignment: CDR1 GTSNPN and CDR2 SVGIG (reference sequence). The CDR3 is made up of 12 amino acids. The CDR3, as DNA: TGTGCCTGGAGTTTCAGAGGCAATGAGCAGTTCTTC. This translates into CAWSFRGNEQFF.

The rearrangement joins TRBV30 to TRBJ2-2; 11 bases align to TRBD1. The CDR3 has 16 residues. Germline CDR1 GTSNPN, CDR2 SVGIG (reference sequence). Trimming removed 2 bases from V and 2 bases from J; junction bases left unmatched: 4. In DNA, the CDR3 is TGTGCCTGGAGTACCGGGACAGGGGGTAACACCGGGGAGCTGTTTTTT. Translated, it gives CAWSTGTGGNTGELFF.